Listed here are 22 T cell receptor beta chains from one sample, sequenced in a study of OX40 agonist ivuxolimab in advanced cancers. Libraries were constructed by the immunoSEQ multiplex PCR assay. TCRdb carries this immuneACCESS record with in-frame sequences only. Its versions omit some clonotypes, under half of them owing to an unresolved V gene in the studies checked, with the rest unexplained. The sample table shows approximately 28,000 clones, and approximately 90% are seen once. About 9.4% of the sample is held by the ten biggest clonotypes. The sample consisted of CD4+ or CD8+ T cells sorted from blood, taken in a trial of the OX40 agonist ivuxolimab. These receptors originate from an adult with an advanced solid tumor such as melanoma, head and neck, liver or kidney cancer.

V and J are TRBV4-1 and TRBJ2-1; 7 bases fit TRBD1. Germline CDR1 MGHRA, CDR2 YSYEKL. V was clipped by 0 bases and J by 3 bases; unmatched bases: 11. The CDR3 sequence is 18 residues long. The CDR3 spells CASSQDRDRAGGYNEQFF. The DNA for the CDR3 is TGCGCCAGCAGCCAAGATCGGGATAGGGCAGGGGGCTACAATGAGCAGTTCTTC.

As regards this clone: The germline gene is not matched at one end of the junction; a read error may be the cause. Other DNA sequences in this sample translate to the same CDR3. The V and J genes are TRBV2 and TRBJ2-1; tentatively, D is TRBD2 (6 bases). Germline lookup yields CDR1 SNHLY and CDR2 FYNNEI. The length of the CDR3 is 17 residues. CDR3 nucleotides: TGTGCTAGCAGTGAAGAGCCCTCGAGCGGGTTCTACAATGAGCAGTTCTTC. Protein: CASSEEPSSGFYNEQFF.

The chain is built from TRBV5-5 and TRBJ2-7; 7 nucleotides align to TRBD2. CDR3 length: 14 amino acids. The V segment lost 4 bases and the J segment 6 bases; nucleotides outside the gene matches: 10. The germline V gene encodes CDR1 SGHKS and CDR2 YYEKEE (reference sequence). The CDR3 here is CASSKRDSGGEQYF. CDR3 nucleotide sequence: TGTGCCAGCAGCAAACGGGACTCGGGGGGCGAGCAGTACTTC.

This clone appeared a few times. This chain joins TRBV19 and TRBJ1-1; weak D call: TRBD1 (5 bases). Trimming pared 1 base from V and 6 bases from J, leaving 6 bases between. CDR1 and CDR2 (germline): LNHDA, SQIVND (reference sequence). This CDR3 is built from 12 residues. CDR3 protein: CASSIAGAEAFF. The DNA of the CDR3 is TGTGCCAGTAGTATAGCGGGGGCTGAAGCTTTCTTT.

V gene TRBV19 combines with J gene TRBJ2-7; 9 bases line up with TRBD1. There are 16 residues in the CDR3. Germline V lookup: CDR1 LNHDA, CDR2 SQIVND (reference sequence). V gave up 5 bases and J gave up 0 bases; unmatched junction bases: 8. CDR3 DNA: TGTGCCAGTAGTTCTCTGGGACAGGGAAGCTCCTACGAGCAGTACTTC. Protein product: CASSSLGQGSSYEQYF.

A few counts support this clone. The chain carries TRBV6-5 and TRBJ1-1; TRBD1 matches at 8 bases. The V segment lost 2 bases and the J segment 6 bases; nucleotides outside the gene matches: 5. This CDR3 has 14 amino acids. The germline V gene encodes CDR1 MNHEY and CDR2 SVGAGI. The CDR3 nucleotides read TGTGCCAGCAGTTACGGGCAGGGGGCCCCTGAAGCTTTCTTT. The encoded protein is CASSYGQGAPEAFF.

The chain employs TRBV11-2 and TRBJ2-7; TRBD1 might be the D (6 bases). V dropped 5 bases and J dropped 0 bases, with 17 bases sitting between them. Germline V gene sequence: CDR1 SGHAT, CDR2 FQNNGV. The CDR3 is 16 amino acids. For the CDR3, the DNA is TGTGCCAGCAGCGCGCCCGGGACACCAAACTCCTACGAGCAGTACTTC. Its protein product is CASSAPGTPNSYEQYF.

The V and J genes are TRBV7-2 and TRBJ1-2, with D hard to call. This CDR3 has 18 amino acids. The V gene lost 2 bases and the J gene lost 0 bases, with 19 bases spanning the gap. Germline CDR1 and CDR2: SGHTA and FQGNSA. CDR3 coding DNA: TGTGCCAGCAGCTTACTGGCAGCGGCCTCCCCCACTAACTATGGCTACACCTTC. Translation: CASSLLAAASPTNYGYTF.

J is TRBJ2-7 and V is TRBV5-6; TRBD2 might be the D (5 bases). The CDR3 loop spans 13 amino acids. Germline CDR1 is SGHDT and CDR2 is YYEEEE. The V end lost 1 base, the J end lost 5 bases, and 10 bases lay between the germline ends. CDR3 DNA sequence: TGTGCCAGCAGCTTGCGGGAATCCAACGAGCAGTACTTC. Translated, it gives CASSLRESNEQYF.

This chain uses TRBV2 with TRBJ1-1; a weak D match, TRBD1 (5 bases). This CDR3 region has 15 residues. The germline V gene encodes CDR1 SNHLY and CDR2 FYNNEI. Trimming shortened V by 1 base and J by 1 base, and 10 bases separated the two germline ends. CDR3 residues: CASSEDGGWNTEAFF. CDR3 in DNA: TGTGCCAGCAGTGAAGATGGGGGGTGGAACACTGAAGCTTTCTTT.

The J gene is TRBJ2-1, the V gene TRBV29-1; 7 bases agree with TRBD2. The germline gives CDR1 SQVTM, CDR2 ANQGSEA. V was clipped by 3 bases and J by 4 bases; unmatched bases: 6. This CDR3 contains 14 residues. CDR3: CSVDLHGGYNEQFF. Written as DNA, the CDR3 is TGCAGCGTTGACCTCCACGGGGGGTACAATGAGCAGTTCTTC.

The chain employs TRBV19 and TRBJ2-3; TRBD2 matches at 8 bases. Germline V gene sequence: CDR1 LNHDA, CDR2 SQIVND (reference sequence). After removal of 3 bases from V and 5 bases from J, the junction contained 7 bases not matched to a gene. CDR3 length: 15 residues. The CDR3 bases are TGTGCCAGTAGTATTATTCTAGCGGGTGTAGATACGCAGTATTTT. This encodes CASSIILAGVDTQYF.

The chain has TRBV19 and TRBJ1-2; a possible D gene is TRBD1 (5 bases). CDR3 size: 14 residues. Germline lookup yields CDR1 LNHDA and CDR2 SQIVND (reference sequence). V lost 0 bases and J lost 6, with 11 bases in between. CDR3 loop: CASSIDTGSDGYTF. DNA for the CDR3: TGTGCCAGTAGTATAGACACAGGTTCAGATGGCTACACCTTC.

The V and J genes are TRBV28 and TRBJ1-5; unclear D gene. CDR1 is MDHEN, CDR2 SYDVKM, per germline. The CDR3 sequence is 16 residues long. Trimming shortened V by 5 bases and J by 0 bases, and 14 bases separated the two germline ends. The CDR3 DNA reads TGTGCCAGCAGTGTTCCTCAGGTTTATAGCAATCAGCCCCAGCATTTT. Residues: CASSVPQVYSNQPQHF.

The chain carries TRBV4-1 and TRBJ2-5; no definite D call. The ends were cut back, 1 base at V and 1 base at J, with 4 bases in the middle. The CDR3 totals 13 residues. The germline V gene has CDR1 MGHRA and CDR2 YSYEKL. Here the CDR3 DNA reads TGCGCCAGCAGCCAAGTGGTCCAAGAGACCCAGTACTTC. This gives the protein CASSQVVQETQYF.

The rearrangement joins TRBV10-2 to TRBJ1-5, with a possible D match to TRBD1 (5 bases). The CDR3 consists of 16 residues. Trimming took off 6 bases at V and 0 bases at J, with 15 bases between the two ends. Germline CDR1 reads WSHSY; CDR2 reads SAAADI. CDR3 loop: CASRGDGSRSNQPQHF. The CDR3 coding sequence is TGCGCCAGCAGGGGGGACGGATCCCGTAGCAATCAGCCCCAGCATTTT.

The chain links TRBV13 to TRBJ1-1; D perhaps matches TRBD1 (5 bases). The V gene lost 3 bases and the J gene lost 6 bases, with 20 bases spanning the gap. Germline V gene sequence: CDR1 PRHDT, CDR2 FYEKMQ (reference sequence). The CDR3 is 16 residues long. The CDR3 loop is CASSFLLKGMGPEAFF. CDR3 DNA: TGTGCCAGCAGCTTTCTACTAAAGGGAATGGGGCCTGAAGCTTTCTTT.

The rearrangement uses TRBV19 and TRBJ2-4; D might be TRBD1 (6 bases). Per the germline V gene, CDR1 is LNHDA and CDR2 is SQIVND (reference sequence). CDR3 length equals 16 residues. Trimming removed 5 bases from V and 2 bases from J, with 16 bases in between. The CDR3 DNA reads as TGTGCCAGTAGTTTCAGGGGAAGTGGAACCAAAAACATTCAGTACTTC. This sequence encodes CASSFRGSGTKNIQYF.

The V gene is TRBV5-4, the J gene TRBJ2-5; D possibly corresponds to TRBD2 (6 bases). This CDR3 has 14 residues. Trimming left V 2 bases short and J 5 bases short, with 13 bases between. Per the germline V gene, CDR1 is SGHNT and CDR2 is YYREEE (reference sequence). CDR3 bases: TGTGCCAGCAGCTTCCGGGAGCTGGGGGAGACCCAGTACTTC. Translating it yields CASSFRELGETQYF.

Only a few counts were recorded for this clone. CDR3 nucleotide sequence: TGTGCCAGTTTCCCAGGGGGCGATCAGCCCCAGCATTTT. Amino acids: CASFPGGDQPQHF. The rearrangement joins TRBV19 to TRBJ1-5, with 8 bases matching TRBD1. The CDR3 extends over 13 amino acids. With 8 bases clipped from V and 5 bases from J, the junction kept 5 bases outside the gene matches. Germline V CDR1 and CDR2: LNHDA, SQIVND (reference sequence).

This clone was counted between two and nine times. The gene calls are TRBV5-6 and TRBJ1-1, with D hard to call. Deletions cut 3 bases from V and 1 base from J, with 1 base between. Germline V gives CDR1 SGHDT, CDR2 YYEEEE. This CDR3 comprises 11 residues. This CDR3 reads CASSSNTEAFF. CDR3 in DNA: TGTGCCAGCAGCTCGAACACTGAAGCTTTCTTT.

This chain connects TRBV5-6 to TRBJ2-3; D call uncertain. The CDR3 runs 11 residues. Looked up from germline, CDR1 is SGHDT and CDR2 is YYEEEE. Trimming left V 3 bases short and J 8 bases short, with 7 bases between. CDR3 in DNA: TGTGCCAGCAGCTACGATGGTACGCAGTATTTT. Translation: CASSYDGTQYF.